This TCR beta chain was recovered during a study of response to subunit inactivated influenza vaccine. This clonotype was recorded many times. Its antigen remains unknown. TCRdb passed the RT-PCR reads through MiXCR, listing each CDR3 protein once. The sample has more than 450,000 distinct CDR3 sequences, less than 10% seen once. Losses at the gene ends were 4 bases for V and 0 bases for J; bases not matched to a gene: 5. Germline-derived CDR1 and CDR2 are SGHRS and YFSETQ. This CDR3 spans 15 amino acids. Study-wide findings and caveats: Each seasonal influenza vaccination, the authors suggested, recruits few new T cells.

This TCR was recovered from a man aged 50 to 69 who received an inactivated influenza vaccine. The source material was PBMCs from blood, sampled 23 to 25 months after vaccination. The rearrangement links TRBV5-1 to TRBJ2-7, with 9 bases fitting TRBD1. The CDR3 DNA sequence: TGCGCCAGCAGCCTGGGACAGGGATTCTCCTACGAGCAGTACTTC. The encoded protein is CASSLGQGFSYEQYF.